This T cell receptor (beta chain) was recorded in a study of OX40 agonist ivuxolimab in advanced cancers. About the research overall: Participants, 82.7% male, averaged around 64 years of age, ranging from roughly 20 to 80. Participants could have had prior anti-PD-1, anti-PD-L1 or anti-CTLA-4 therapy, and roughly 40% had some.

The table came from immunoSEQ multiplex PCR; TCRdb's copy has only in-frame clones and leaves some out. The sample consists of fewer than 45,000 clones, 70% to 90% of them appearing once. On this clone: The antigen remains undetermined.

Study conclusions and caveats: The specificity for antigen of the expanded peripheral T cells was not determined. Both CD4+ and CD8+ T cell populations in blood had undergone clonal expansion by week 6 at 0.1 to 3.0 mg/kg.

The CDR3 is made up of 22 amino acids. Material: CD4+ or CD8+ T cells sorted from blood, obtained in a trial of the OX40 agonist ivuxolimab. The receptor's source is an adult with an advanced solid tumor such as melanoma, head and neck, liver or kidney cancer. The rearrangement links TRBV7-5 to TRBJ1-5. TRBV7-5 is a listed pseudogene. The CDR3 bases are TGTGCCAGAAGTTCATACGCCCCCCTACTGGAGCGAGGACCTTATAGCAATCAGCCCCAGCATTTT. This codes for CARSSYAPLLERGPYSNQPQHF.